This T cell receptor (beta chain) was observed in a study of blood T cell repertoires in COVID-19 (dated by TCRdb to about 2020). For context, the study as a whole: The collaborator samples originated in the United States, Italy and Spain and spanned the acute and convalescent phases of COVID-19. The material from the prospective study consisted of cDNA or gDNA derived from T cells, B-cell-depleted T cells, or PBMCs. Subjects who had been exposed to COVID-19, were actively infected with it, or had recovered from it provided the deeply sampled blood TCRbeta repertoires that made up the dataset. The repertoires were released in a freely available public database meant as a resource for research on the immune response to SARS-CoV-2. The samples were drawn from two sources: the first 160 participants of the ongoing ImmuneRACE study, and 1,254 subjects contributed by 6 global collaborators. Sample metadata almost always included a de-identified subject ID, COVID-19 status, age in years and sex. Where HLA class I and class II types were available, the types were taken from metadata supplied by the sample provider, not from assay-based typing. Broader findings and caveats from the paper: The quantity of clinical and demographic metadata differed by source and by participant and was supplied without curation.

TCRbeta CDR3 regions were amplified from genomic DNA using the immunoSEQ Assay, a bias-controlled multiplex PCR. The study's own analysis went as follows. The number of nucleated cells in each sample was estimated from the amplification of reference gene primers within the assay. Sequence reads were collapsed and filtered to measure the absolute abundance of every unique TCRbeta CDR3 rearrangement. For each sample, productive Simpson clonality was calculated by taking the square root of Simpson's diversity index across productive rearrangements. TCRdb retrieved this table from immuneACCESS and kept in-frame rearrangements only. Not all clones are present; in checked studies, unresolved V genes account for under half, and no reason is known for the remainder. For V, J and clone size, that table is used; D and trimming come from the DNA. In this sample the table shows hundreds of thousands of clones, around 87% of which occur a single time. The top ten hold 1.5% to 2% of the sample.

Participants in the prospective study were aged about 18 to 95 years, lived in 20 to 30 United States geographic areas, and enrolled through a virtual design. In the prospective study, cohorts were assigned on the basis of participant-reported clinical history obtained from a screening survey and a study questionnaire. Recovered participants in ImmuneRACE Cohort 3 were defined by two consecutive negative NP/OP PCR tests, clearance by a healthcare professional, or resolution of symptoms. In the prospective study, mobile phlebotomists collected whole blood, serum and a nasopharyngeal or oropharyngeal swab from each participant. Additional blood draws and questionnaires over a 2-month period could optionally be provided by prospective study participants. Blood samples from the prospective study were shipped frozen or at room temperature prior to DNA extraction. The germline V gene (reference sequence) gives CDR1 as LNHDA and CDR2 as SQIVND. A distance of 11 bases separates the germline ends of V and J, which lose 8 bases and 3 bases respectively. From its cysteine to its phenylalanine, the CDR3 spans 13 amino acids. Only CDR3 DNA remains: 39 bases, in frame from the first base.

The sample holds a few counts of this clone. No antigen is known for it. No base-level quality is on record; no much larger clone is a single base apart. Material for sequencing was PBMCs or T cells enriched from blood (not recorded which). The sequence joins TRBV19 to TRBJ2-4; the D gene is possibly TRBD2, with 5 bases matching. This TCR was sampled from a woman aged 45-59 years who had recovered from COVID-19. The CDR3 region has the sequence CASSSLDKNIQYF. The DNA sequence is TGTGCCAGTTCTAGCTTGGACAAAAACATTCAGTACTTC. The full variable domain, completed from the reference TRBV19 and TRBJ2-4 proteins outside the CDR3, reads DGGITQSPKYLFRKEGQNVTLSCEQNLNHDAMYWYRQDPGQGLRLIYYSQIVNDFQKGDIAEGYSVSREKKESFPLTVTSAQKNPTAFYLCASSSLDKNIQYFGAGTRLSVL.